The rows below give T cell receptor beta chains drawn from one sample of a study of vaccination and CD4 T cells after COVID-19. TCRdb re-analysed the PCR reads in MiXCR, keeping a single row per CDR3 protein. The table records fewer than 15,000 distinct CDR3 sequences, approximately 60% of them present only once. No antigen has been identified for these receptors. What was sequenced was CD4+ T cells from blood, cultured in vitro. These receptors originate from a human donor who had recovered from COVID-19. Both conserved end residues are part of each CDR3. The order of the fields is clone size, V gene, J gene, D gene, CDR3 protein, CDR3 DNA. A D gene is named only where the DNA matches it firmly. The size field is filled for only some rows; it gives once, few, many or a size class.

>.|TRBV20-1|TRBJ2-5|.
CSARARTAPLETQYF
TGCAGTGCTAGAGCGCGGACAGCCCCGTTAGAGACCCAGTACTTC
>.|TRBV12-3/TRBV12-4|TRBJ1-5|.
CASSGVLVQPQHF
TGTGCCAGCTCAGGGGTACTGGTTCAGCCCCAGCATTTT
>.|TRBV20-1|TRBJ2-3|.
CSARIPIGDTQYF
TGCAGTGCTAGGATTCCGATCGGCGATACGCAGTATTTT
>.|TRBV28|TRBJ1-5|.
CASSLRGSNQPQHF
TGTGCCAGCAGTTTGCGGGGTAGCAATCAGCCCCAGCATTTT
>medium-sized|TRBV10-1|TRBJ2-2|.
CASSESGTGELFF
TGCGCCAGCAGTGAGTCTGGGACCGGGGAGCTGTTTTTT
>.|TRBV28|TRBJ2-5|.
CAHGMRQETQYF
TGTGCCCACGGGATGCGTCAAGAGACCCAGTACTTC
>few|TRBV20-1|TRBJ1-1|TRBD1
CSAKSGTGGHTEAFF
TGCAGTGCTAAGTCAGGGACAGGGGGCCACACTGAAGCTTTCTTT
>.|TRBV19|TRBJ2-5|.
CASSIGAGVETQYF
TGTGCCAGTAGTATAGGGGCAGGGGTGGAGACCCAGTACTTC
>.|TRBV20-1|TRBJ2-3|.
CSAARDTQYF
TGCAGTGCCGCCCGAGATACGCAGTATTTT
>.|TRBV2|TRBJ2-3|TRBD2
CASRMGVSSGSTDTQYF
TGTGCCAGCAGGATGGGGGTGTCTAGCGGGAGCACAGATACGCAGTATTTT
>few|TRBV6-1|TRBJ2-7|.
CASRPPGLSYEQYF
TGTGCCAGCAGGCCACCGGGACTGTCCTACGAGCAGTACTTC
>.|TRBV7-3|TRBJ1-2|.
CASSLRAEEDYGYTF
TGTGCCAGCAGCTTAAGGGCCGAAGAAGACTATGGCTACACCTTC
>few|TRBV2|TRBJ1-5|.
CASSRGTNQPQHF
TGTGCCAGCAGTCGCGGCACCAATCAGCCCCAGCATTTT
>few|TRBV10-3|TRBJ1-2|TRBD1
CATSDRASYGYTF
TGTGCCACATCGGACAGGGCCTCCTATGGCTACACCTTC
>.|TRBV19|TRBJ2-2|.
CAPWGQIYTGELFF
TGTGCCCCATGGGGGCAGATTTACACCGGGGAGCTGTTTTTT
>.|TRBV7-6|TRBJ1-1|.
CASNLRDEGGEAFF
TGTGCCAGCAACTTAAGGGACGAGGGAGGTGAAGCTTTCTTT
>.|TRBV5-1|TRBJ2-1|.
CASSLVIQGSGNEQFF
TGCGCCAGCAGCTTGGTAATTCAGGGGTCAGGCAATGAGCAGTTCTTC
>once|TRBV15|TRBJ2-1|TRBD2
CATSRDLSGGDYNEQFF
TGTGCCACCAGCAGAGACCTAAGCGGGGGAGACTACAATGAGCAGTTCTTC
>.|TRBV6-5|TRBJ1-2|TRBD1
CASRLLQGAGGYTF
TGTGCCAGCAGATTACTACAGGGGGCGGGCGGCTACACCTTC
>.|TRBV20-1|TRBJ2-7|TRBD2
CSALRLAGYEQYF
TGCAGTGCTCTCAGACTAGCGGGCTACGAGCAGTACTTC
>few|TRBV6-1|TRBJ2-3|.
CASSTGWSSTDTQYF
TGTGCCAGCAGTACTGGGTGGTCTAGCACAGATACGCAGTATTTT
>.|TRBV19|TRBJ2-2|TRBD1
CASWDRDTGELFF
TGTGCCAGTTGGGACAGGGACACCGGGGAGCTGTTTTTT
>.|TRBV15|TRBJ2-7|.
CATRAALLSYEQYF
TGTGCCACCAGAGCAGCTCTCCTCTCCTACGAGCAGTACTTC
>few|TRBV9|TRBJ2-5|TRBD2
CASSPEETSAIETQYF
TGTGCCAGCAGCCCAGAGGAGACTAGCGCTATAGAGACCCAGTACTTC
>.|TRBV6-5|TRBJ1-6|.
CASSYSGQDNSPLHF
TGTGCCAGCAGTTACTCGGGGCAGGACAATTCACCCCTCCACTTT
>few|TRBV6-1|TRBJ1-6|.
CASSKEVAGNSPLHF
TGTGCCAGCAGCAAGGAGGTAGCCGGCAATTCACCCCTCCACTTT
>once|TRBV30|TRBJ2-7|.
CAWTNTGYEQYF
TGTGCCTGGACTAACACAGGGTACGAGCAGTACTTC
>.|TRBV7-8|TRBJ2-3|TRBD2
CASSLTSVNTDTQYF
TGTGCCAGCAGCCTGACTAGCGTCAACACAGATACGCAGTATTTT
>.|TRBV19|TRBJ2-7|TRBD1
CASSRQGQSYEQYF
TGTGCCAGTAGCCGACAGGGTCAGTCCTACGAGCAGTACTTC